This T cell receptor beta chain is from a study of T cells in Graves' hyperthyroidism and ophthalmopathy. Study-level points and caveats: Onset of ophthalmopathy came a median roughly 6.9 months after the model predicted it.

To note about this clonotype: Its matching antigen is unknown.

Before ophthalmopathy appeared, progressors gave blood at initial hyperthyroidism diagnosis. It was 10 ml of fresh peripheral blood that supplied the PBMCs. Amplified TCR beta CDR3 regions came from RNA transcripts. First-round RT-PCR with HTBI primers amplified the TCR CDR3 region. A single record per CDR3 protein comes from TCRdb applying MiXCR to the multiplex PCR reads. The sample comprises fewer than 450,000 distinct CDR3 sequences, approximately 18% of which are singletons, and approximately 33% rests with the top ten. V dropped 6 bases and J dropped 1 base, with 14 bases sitting between them. CDR3 size: 14 residues. Germline V CDR1 and CDR2: DFQATT, SNEGSKA (reference sequence).

The sequenced material came from blood. The rearrangement joins TRBV20-1 to TRBJ2-3; D remains unclear. The clonotype was recovered from a woman in her twenties or thirties with Graves' hyperthyroidism that later progressed to Graves' ophthalmopathy. The CDR3 is CSAPPSLGTDTQYF. The CDR3 nucleotides read TGCAGTGCGCCTCCTAGTCTGGGCACAGATACGCAGTATTTT.